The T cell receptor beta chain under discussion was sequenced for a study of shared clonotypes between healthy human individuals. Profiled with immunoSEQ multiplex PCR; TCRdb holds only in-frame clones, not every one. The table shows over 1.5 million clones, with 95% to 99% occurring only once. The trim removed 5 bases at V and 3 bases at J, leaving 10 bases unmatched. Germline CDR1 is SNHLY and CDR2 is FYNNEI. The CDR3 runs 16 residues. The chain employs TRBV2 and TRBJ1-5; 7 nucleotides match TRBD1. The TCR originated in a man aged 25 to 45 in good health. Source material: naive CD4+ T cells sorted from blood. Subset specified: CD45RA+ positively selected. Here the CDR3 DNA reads TGTGCCAGCAGTTCTCCCCAGGGGGTATCCAATCAGCCCCAGCATTTT. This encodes CASSSPQGVSNQPQHF.